The present T cell receptor (beta chain) was sequenced within a study of regulatory T cells in long-lasting Graves disease. This CDR3 spans 12 amino acids. Trimming removed 10 bases from V and 11 bases from J; junction bases left unmatched: 11. Germline loops: CDR1 MDHEN, CDR2 SYDVKM. Many counts were recorded for this clonotype. Time point denoted: newly diagnosed GD, antithyroid drugs for less than 3 months. From RNA extracted from PBMCs, the TCR library was made. The patient group derived from an endocrinology department in Xi'an, China. Building the TCR beta libraries relied on iRepertoire HTBI primers, and CDR3 regions underwent Arm-PCR. TCRdb re-called the multiplex PCR reads through MiXCR, storing one row per CDR3 protein. The table records approximately 400,000 distinct CDR3 sequences, approximately 10% of them present only once. The same data also went into a second study, on T cells in Graves' hyperthyroidism and ophthalmopathy.

The sample consisted of peripheral blood mononuclear cells (PBMCs), taken at new diagnosis, from a patient treated with antithyroid drugs. The genes are TRBV28 and TRBJ2-5; 9 bases are a match to TRBD2. This clonotype originated in a woman younger than 35 with Graves disease. The CDR3 nucleotides read TGTGCCACTCTGCTAGCGGGGAGTACACAGTACTTC. This encodes CATLLAGSTQYF.